The rows below give T cell receptor beta chains drawn from one sample of a study of cytomegalovirus exposure and HLA in healthy donors. Method: immunoSEQ multiplex PCR; TCRdb's copy keeps in-frame clones and lacks some. The table has about 140,000 clones, roughly 80% seen once. Sequenced: PBMCs. The receptor source for this set is a female donor in good health and CMV-seronegative. Each CDR3 is given with its conserved first and last residue. D genes are given only for firm matches. Only part of the rows carry a size: once, few, many, or a class if the clone is expanded.

abundance: NA; d_gene: NA; len: 15; v_gene: TRBV6-1; j_gene: TRBJ2-1; CDR3aa: CASSEGGGGANEQFF; CDR3nt: TGTGCCAGCAGTGAAGGGGGAGGGGGGGCGAATGAGCAGTTCTTC
abundance: NA; d_gene: NA; len: 17; v_gene: TRBV27; j_gene: TRBJ2-1; CDR3aa: CASSTSSSENSYNEQFF; CDR3nt: TGTGCCAGCAGTACATCATCTAGCGAAAACTCCTACAATGAGCAGTTCTTC
abundance: NA; d_gene: TRBD1; len: 15; v_gene: TRBV19; j_gene: TRBJ1-1; CDR3aa: CASSTRTGVVTEAFF; CDR3nt: TGTGCCAGTAGTACGAGGACAGGGGTCGTCACTGAAGCTTTCTTT
abundance: NA; d_gene: TRBD2; len: 13; v_gene: TRBV30; j_gene: TRBJ2-1; CDR3aa: CAWTSGLRNEQFF; CDR3nt: TGTGCCTGGACTAGCGGTCTGAGAAATGAGCAGTTCTTC
abundance: NA; d_gene: TRBD2; len: 15; v_gene: TRBV7-6; j_gene: TRBJ2-3; CDR3aa: CASSLLAGGTDTQYF; CDR3nt: TGTGCCAGCAGCTTACTTGCGGGGGGAACAGATACGCAGTATTTT
abundance: once; d_gene: TRBD1; len: 14; v_gene: TRBV6-5; j_gene: TRBJ1-1; CDR3aa: CASDRGHRRTEAFF; CDR3nt: TGTGCCAGCGACAGGGGGCACAGGCGGACTGAAGCTTTCTTT
abundance: NA; d_gene: NA; len: 14; v_gene: TRBV7-7; j_gene: TRBJ1-3; CDR3aa: CASSLTPGGNTIYF; CDR3nt: TGTGCTAGCAGCTTAACCCCGGGGGGAAACACCATATATTTT
abundance: NA; d_gene: TRBD2; len: 17; v_gene: TRBV27; j_gene: TRBJ2-4; CDR3aa: CASSLGSGRAGGNIQYF; CDR3nt: TGTGCCAGCAGTTTAGGTAGCGGGAGGGCCGGGGGGAACATTCAGTACTTC
abundance: once; d_gene: NA; len: 17; v_gene: TRBV4-3; j_gene: TRBJ2-3; CDR3aa: CASSIGGGASGPDTQYF; CDR3nt: TGCGCCAGCAGCATAGGAGGGGGGGCTAGCGGACCAGATACGCAGTATTTT
abundance: NA; d_gene: TRBD2; len: 15; v_gene: TRBV2; j_gene: TRBJ2-2; CDR3aa: CASSDLAGGHGELFF; CDR3nt: TGTGCCAGCAGTGACTTAGCGGGGGGGCACGGGGAGCTGTTTTTT
abundance: NA; d_gene: NA; len: 14; v_gene: TRBV2; j_gene: TRBJ1-1; CDR3aa: CASRDLPGGAGAFF; CDR3nt: TGTGCCAGCAGGGACCTGCCGGGGGGCGCGGGGGCTTTCTTT
abundance: NA; d_gene: NA; len: 14; v_gene: TRBV7-2; j_gene: TRBJ1-5; CDR3aa: CASSLGRTNQPQHF; CDR3nt: TGTGCCAGCAGCTTAGGCAGAACCAATCAGCCCCAGCATTTT
abundance: NA; d_gene: TRBD1; len: 18; v_gene: TRBV7-2; j_gene: TRBJ1-6; CDR3aa: CASSFYPGQGERNSPLHF; CDR3nt: TGTGCCAGCAGCTTTTATCCGGGACAGGGGGAGAGAAATTCACCCCTCCACTTT
abundance: NA; d_gene: NA; len: 13; v_gene: TRBV5-4; j_gene: TRBJ2-7; CDR3aa: CASSQTPFYEQYF; CDR3nt: TGTGCCAGCAGCCAGACACCGTTCTACGAGCAGTACTTC
abundance: NA; d_gene: TRBD2; len: 17; v_gene: TRBV10-1; j_gene: TRBJ2-1; CDR3aa: CASSGDLTSGTRNEQFF; CDR3nt: TGCGCCAGCAGTGGGGACCTGACTAGCGGGACTCGGAATGAGCAGTTCTTC
abundance: NA; d_gene: TRBD1; len: 16; v_gene: TRBV29-1; j_gene: TRBJ2-5; CDR3aa: CSVGNYRGHFGETQYF; CDR3nt: TGCAGCGTTGGGAATTACAGGGGGCATTTCGGGGAGACCCAGTACTTC
abundance: NA; d_gene: NA; len: 15; v_gene: TRBV6-6; j_gene: TRBJ2-5; CDR3aa: CASITTPLSLETQYF; CDR3nt: TGTGCCAGCATCACAACCCCCCTCTCATTAGAGACCCAGTACTTC
abundance: NA; d_gene: TRBD1; len: 18; v_gene: TRBV5-6; j_gene: TRBJ1-1; CDR3aa: CASSYPPGQGGRSTEAFF; CDR3nt: TGTGCCAGCAGCTACCCCCCGGGACAGGGAGGAAGATCCACTGAAGCTTTCTTT
abundance: few; d_gene: NA; len: 13; v_gene: TRBV5-1; j_gene: TRBJ2-1; CDR3aa: CASSLGLSNEQFF; CDR3nt: TGCGCCAGCAGCTTGGGTCTATCCAATGAGCAGTTCTTC
abundance: NA; d_gene: NA; len: 16; v_gene: TRBV19; j_gene: TRBJ1-3; CDR3aa: CASSIVGRVSGNTIYF; CDR3nt: TGTGCCAGTAGTATAGTCGGCAGGGTCTCTGGAAACACCATATATTTT
abundance: few; d_gene: TRBD2; len: 15; v_gene: TRBV28; j_gene: TRBJ2-7; CDR3aa: CASSQASGGHYEQYF; CDR3nt: TGTGCCAGCAGCCAAGCTAGCGGGGGACACTACGAGCAGTACTTC
abundance: once; d_gene: NA; len: 13; v_gene: TRBV27; j_gene: TRBJ1-1; CDR3aa: CASSFRRNTEAFF; CDR3nt: TGTGCCAGCAGTTTTCGGAGAAACACTGAAGCTTTCTTT
abundance: NA; d_gene: TRBD1; len: 15; v_gene: TRBV5-5; j_gene: TRBJ1-5; CDR3aa: CASSQDRARIQPQHF; CDR3nt: TGTGCCAGCAGCCAGGACAGGGCAAGAATTCAGCCCCAGCATTTT
abundance: NA; d_gene: NA; len: 13; v_gene: TRBV29-1; j_gene: TRBJ1-1; CDR3aa: CSVVPRGGTEAFF; CDR3nt: TGCAGCGTTGTGCCAAGGGGAGGCACTGAAGCTTTCTTT
abundance: NA; d_gene: NA; len: 16; v_gene: TRBV7-2; j_gene: TRBJ2-2; CDR3aa: CASSLAGGRGTGELFF; CDR3nt: TGTGCCAGCAGCTTAGCGGGGGGGCGTGGCACCGGGGAGCTGTTTTTT
abundance: NA; d_gene: NA; len: 13; v_gene: TRBV7-8; j_gene: TRBJ2-7; CDR3aa: CASRWGRFYEQYF; CDR3nt: TGTGCCAGCAGGTGGGGGCGGTTCTACGAGCAGTACTTC
abundance: NA; d_gene: TRBD2; len: 13; v_gene: TRBV6-5; j_gene: TRBJ2-1; CDR3aa: CASRGLAGSSQFF; CDR3nt: TGTGCCAGCAGGGGACTAGCGGGTAGTTCGCAGTTCTTC
abundance: NA; d_gene: TRBD1; len: 14; v_gene: TRBV2; j_gene: TRBJ1-4; CDR3aa: CASMVDRGNEKLFF; CDR3nt: TGTGCCAGCATGGTGGACAGGGGTAATGAAAAACTGTTTTTT
abundance: NA; d_gene: NA; len: 15; v_gene: TRBV14; j_gene: TRBJ2-1; CDR3aa: CASSHRRTDSNEQFF; CDR3nt: TGCGCCAGCAGCCATAGGCGGACAGACAGCAATGAGCAGTTCTTC
abundance: NA; d_gene: NA; len: 13; v_gene: TRBV7-8; j_gene: TRBJ2-1; CDR3aa: CASSSPLNNEQFF; CDR3nt: TGTGCCAGCAGCTCCCCCCTAAACAATGAGCAGTTCTTC
abundance: NA; d_gene: TRBD2; len: 17; v_gene: TRBV14; j_gene: TRBJ2-3; CDR3aa: CASSQDPSGRVTDTQYF; CDR3nt: TGTGCCAGCAGCCAAGATCCGAGCGGGAGGGTCACAGATACGCAGTATTTT
abundance: NA; d_gene: TRBD1; len: 12; v_gene: TRBV2; j_gene: TRBJ2-1; CDR3aa: CASRGDSNEQFF; CDR3nt: TGTGCCAGCAGAGGGGACAGCAATGAGCAGTTCTTC
abundance: NA; d_gene: TRBD2; len: 17; v_gene: TRBV4-1; j_gene: TRBJ2-1; CDR3aa: CASSQEGSGGAYNEQFF; CDR3nt: TGCGCCAGCAGCCAAGAAGGGAGCGGGGGGGCCTACAATGAGCAGTTCTTC
abundance: NA; d_gene: NA; len: 13; v_gene: TRBV25-1; j_gene: TRBJ1-2; CDR3aa: CASSELRGFGYTF; CDR3nt: TGTGCCAGCAGTGAATTAAGGGGTTTCGGCTACACCTTC
abundance: NA; d_gene: TRBD1; len: 15; v_gene: TRBV9; j_gene: TRBJ1-5; CDR3aa: CASSDTGDPNQPQHF; CDR3nt: TGTGCCAGCAGCGACACAGGGGATCCCAATCAGCCCCAGCATTTT
abundance: NA; d_gene: NA; len: 13; v_gene: TRBV29-1; j_gene: TRBJ1-4; CDR3aa: CSVRWGVLRKLFF; CDR3nt: TGCAGCGTTCGATGGGGGGTCCTGAGAAAACTGTTTTTT
abundance: NA; d_gene: NA; len: 15; v_gene: TRBV19; j_gene: TRBJ2-7; CDR3aa: CASSIVAGSSYEQYF; CDR3nt: TGTGCCAGTAGTATAGTTGCGGGGTCCTCCTACGAGCAGTACTTC
abundance: NA; d_gene: TRBD1; len: 17; v_gene: TRBV27; j_gene: TRBJ1-2; CDR3aa: CASSLLWDRGRAGGYTF; CDR3nt: TGTGCCAGCAGTTTATTGTGGGACAGGGGGCGAGCGGGCGGCTACACCTTC
abundance: NA; d_gene: NA; len: 10; v_gene: TRBV20-1; j_gene: TRBJ1-2; CDR3aa: CSASSYGYTF; CDR3nt: TGCAGTGCTAGTTCATATGGCTACACCTTC
abundance: NA; d_gene: NA; len: 15; v_gene: TRBV29-1; j_gene: TRBJ2-7; CDR3aa: CSVEEEPGSSYEQYF; CDR3nt: TGCAGCGTTGAAGAGGAACCGGGGAGCTCCTACGAGCAGTACTTC
abundance: NA; d_gene: TRBD1; len: 18; v_gene: TRBV9; j_gene: TRBJ2-5; CDR3aa: CASSAGIRPTGSQETQYF; CDR3nt: TGTGCCAGCAGCGCGGGGATAAGGCCGACAGGGTCGCAAGAGACCCAGTACTTC
abundance: NA; d_gene: TRBD2; len: 15; v_gene: TRBV4-1; j_gene: TRBJ2-7; CDR3aa: CASSHLGLVDYEQYF; CDR3nt: TGCGCCAGCAGCCACCTTGGACTAGTAGATTACGAGCAGTACTTC
abundance: NA; d_gene: NA; len: 17; v_gene: TRBV7-8; j_gene: TRBJ2-2; CDR3aa: CASSLPGGQLNTGELFF; CDR3nt: TGTGCCAGCAGTCTCCCCGGGGGTCAGCTCAACACCGGGGAGCTGTTTTTT
abundance: NA; d_gene: TRBD1; len: 15; v_gene: TRBV27; j_gene: TRBJ2-1; CDR3aa: CASRQSGTVPNEQFF; CDR3nt: TGTGCCAGCAGACAATCCGGGACAGTCCCCAATGAGCAGTTCTTC